This T cell receptor (beta chain) was captured in a study of blood T cell repertoires in COVID-19. Background on the study: Sites across the United States, Italy and Spain contributed samples from acute and convalescent COVID-19.

Germline loops: CDR1 KGHDR, CDR2 SFDVKD. The ends were cut back, 3 bases at V and 8 bases at J, with 6 bases in the middle. The CDR3 covers 12 residues. Original handling: Scientists estimated how many nucleated cells there were by amplifying reference gene primers. Data came from immunoSEQ multiplex PCR; TCRdb stores just in-frame clones and leaves some out. Clonal size and the V and J genes are those of that table, whereas D and trimming came from the DNA. The table includes some 200,000 clones, 85% to 90% detected once. This receptor was identified in a woman aged 18-29 years who had recovered from COVID-19. The chain combines TRBV24-1 with TRBJ2-2; no clear D gene. Specimen: peripheral blood. The CDR3 DNA sequence: TGTGCCACCAGTGATGTAGTGGGGGAGCTGTTTTTT. Its translation is CATSDVVGELFF.